This TCR beta chain emerged from a study of T-cell reconstitution after alpha-beta-depleted transplantation in children. This clonotype was picked up a small number of times. Its antigen is currently unknown. Study-level results: Reports say that about two months after transplant, the alpha-beta T cells came out of several hundred graft clones that had expanded. Hyperexpanded clones declined; after one year, newly produced T cells mostly supplied diversity. The study traced high day-60 TCRbeta diversity in some patients to surviving recipient T cells and thymic progenitors.

Library preparation (for TCRbeta) was performed with unique molecular identifiers. TCRdb processed the PCR reads anew with MiXCR; each CDR3 protein has one entry. The table shows some 150,000 distinct CDR3 sequences, with roughly 9% occurring only once. CDR1 and CDR2 (germline): MDHEN, SYDVKM. The CDR3 covers 17 residues. J was trimmed by 7 bases and V by 8 bases; bases with no gene match: 17. This clonotype was sampled from a female patient aged 2-10 years who had a stem cell transplant for congenital amegakaryocytic thrombocytopenia, so the T cells may come from the graft donor. Sequences were derived from PBMCs, mostly from graft donor cells, sampled 180 days after TCRalphabeta/CD19-depleted stem cell transplant. The chain combines TRBV28 with TRBJ1-4; 9 bases are shared with TRBD1. CDR3 DNA: TGTGCCAGCCGAGGACAGGGGTTAGGGCCCCGTAGTGAAAAACTGTTTTTT. Amino acids: CASRGQGLGPRSEKLFF.